The present T cell receptor (beta chain) was sequenced within a study of spatial heterogeneity in lung cancer. TCRdb fed the 5' RACE reads into MiXCR, producing one record per CDR3 protein. The sample has several thousand distinct CDR3 sequences, over 12% seen once. Overall study findings and caveats: It was found that expanded intratumoral alpha and beta TCR counts tracked tumor mutation counts.

Time point described: sample taken at primary tumor resection. The table lists this clonotype with many counts. Its specificity is not known. The receptor's source is a female donor with early-stage non-small cell lung cancer. This sample comprised lung tumor tissue, obtained at surgery.

The CDR3 here is CSARTSGLTDTQYF. CDR3 nucleotide sequence: TGCAGTGCTCGGACTAGCGGGTTGACAGATACGCAGTATTTT. The chain combines TRBV20-1 with TRBJ2-3, with 11 bases identical to TRBD2. V gave up 5 bases and J gave up 3 bases; unmatched junction bases: 4. CDR1 DFQATT and CDR2 SNEGSKA come from the germline V gene (reference sequence). This CDR3 is 14 amino acids long.